Below are 32 T cell receptor beta chains sequenced from a single sample in a study of shared clonotypes between healthy human individuals. The repertoire was sequenced with immunoSEQ multiplex PCR; TCRdb's copy has only in-frame clones and lacks some. The table has some 490,000 clones, around four fifths seen once; the top ten hold about 12%. Sequencing was performed on PBMCs. The receptors originated from a woman aged 40 to 55 in good health. Some clones in this sample may be carry-over from other donors' samples.

The rearrangement uses TRBV6-4 and TRBJ2-2, with 8 nucleotides matching TRBD2. CDR1 is MRHNA, CDR2 SNTAGT, per germline. V lost 0 bases to trimming and J lost 2 bases; unmatched junction nucleotides: 8. The CDR3 has 18 residues. CDR3 region: CASSDSFVAGGNTGELFF. The CDR3 DNA reads TGTGCCAGCAGTGACTCGTTTGTGGCGGGAGGTAACACCGGGGAGCTGTTTTTT.

The chain carries TRBV4-2 and TRBJ1-4; D is possibly TRBD1 (6 bases). The germline CDR1 and CDR2 sequences are LGHNA and YNFKEQ. This CDR3 is built from 14 residues. The V end was cut by 4 bases, the J end by 8 bases, with 14 bases between. CDR3 sequence (DNA): TGTGCCAGCAGCCCCAGGGGATCGGGGGAAAAACTGTTTTTT. This gives the protein CASSPRGSGEKLFF.

The V gene is TRBV5-6, the J gene TRBJ1-1; no clear D gene. V lost 1 base to trimming and J lost 0 bases, with 16 bases between them. The germline V gene encodes CDR1 SGHDT and CDR2 YYEEEE. The CDR3 runs 17 residues. The CDR3 spells CASSLLYQDYMNTEAFF. CDR3 DNA: TGTGCCAGCAGCTTGTTGTATCAGGACTACATGAACACTGAAGCTTTCTTT.

The rearrangement uses TRBV30 and TRBJ2-1, with 10 positions matching TRBD2. The V gene's germline CDR1 is GTSNPN and CDR2 SVGIG (reference sequence). The V gene end was trimmed by 8 bases and the J gene end by 5 bases; junction bases not matched to a gene: 6. The length of the CDR3 is 13 residues. The CDR3 nucleotides are TGTGCCCGAGCTAGCGGGAGCGACAATGAGCAGTTCTTC. Encoded protein: CARASGSDNEQFF.

The chain couples TRBV14 to TRBJ1-5; 9 bases fit TRBD1. With V trimmed by 1 base and J by 3 bases, 4 bases remained unmatched. Germline CDR1 reads SGHDN; CDR2 reads FVKESK. There are 16 residues in the CDR3. The CDR3 DNA sequence: TGTGCCAGCAGCCAAGTAACAGGGGGCCTCAATCAGCCCCAGCATTTT. Its translation is CASSQVTGGLNQPQHF. The whole variable domain, remainder taken from reference TRBV14 and TRBJ1-5, is EAGVTQFPSHSVIEKGQTVTLRCDPISGHDNLYWYRRVMGKEIKFLLHFVKESKQDESGMPNNRFLAERTGGTYSTLKVQPAELEDSGVYFCASSQVTGGLNQPQHFGDGTRLSIL.

Only a few counts were recorded for this clone. The V call is TRBV27, the J call TRBJ2-7, with 8 bases lining up with TRBD1. V was pared by 5 bases and J by 7 bases, with 4 bases of the junction left unmatched. CDR3 length equals 12 residues. Looked up from germline, CDR1 is MNHEY and CDR2 is SMNVEV (reference sequence). The CDR3 DNA reads TGTGCCAGCAGTGTCCACAGGGGGGAGCAGTACTTC. Protein sequence: CASSVHRGEQYF.

The chain couples TRBV6-6 to TRBJ1-4; TRBD1 matches 8 bases. The CDR3 is 15 residues long. The V segment lost 4 bases and the J segment 8 bases; nucleotides outside the gene matches: 9. Germline V gene data show CDR1 as MNHNY and CDR2 as SVGAGI (reference sequence). CDR3 DNA sequence: TGTGCCAGCAGTTCTGACAGGGGCGGAGGCGAAAAACTGTTTTTT. The encoded protein is CASSSDRGGGEKLFF.

The chain has TRBV9 and TRBJ1-1, with D unresolved. The CDR3 is 13 amino acids. V was clipped by 4 bases and J by 0 bases, with 7 bases between them. Germline-derived CDR1 and CDR2 are SGDLS and YYNGEE. The CDR3 DNA is TGTGCCAGCAGCTCATCAGTGAACACTGAAGCTTTCTTT. Its translation: CASSSSVNTEAFF.

The chain recombines TRBV2 with TRBJ1-5; perhaps TRBD1 as D (5 bases). With 5 bases removed from V and 7 bases from J, the gap between germline ends came to 12 bases. The CDR3 loop spans 13 amino acids. Germline values: CDR1 SNHLY, CDR2 FYNNEI. The CDR3 sequence is CASSWGSGQPQHF. The CDR3 coding sequence is TGTGCCAGCAGTTGGGGGTCGGGACAGCCCCAGCATTTT.

The gene calls are TRBV28 and TRBJ1-4; 9 bases map to TRBD1. The CDR3 has 15 amino acids. The J segment lost 6 bases and the V segment lost 5 bases, leaving 7 bases of the junction unmatched. In germline, CDR1 is MDHEN, CDR2 SYDVKM. DNA of the CDR3: TGTGCCAGCAGTATCCGACAGGGGGTTTATGAAAAACTGTTTTTT. Translating it yields CASSIRQGVYEKLFF.

With regard to this clone: The same CDR3 can be traced to other DNA sequences in this sample. The chain joins TRBV5-4 to TRBJ1-1, with a tentative D call TRBD1 (5 bases). CDR3 length: 14 residues. V was shortened by 2 bases and J by 1 base, with 9 bases between the two germline ends. CDR1 is SGHNT and CDR2 is YYREEE in the germline V gene (reference sequence). CDR3 residues: CASSLGDRNTEAFF. The CDR3 DNA reads as TGTGCCAGCAGCTTAGGAGACAGGAACACTGAAGCTTTCTTT.

Concerning this clone: Other DNA variants within this sample encode the same CDR3. The CDR3 DNA is TGTGCCAGCAGTTTATCTGGGGGCGGCAATCAGCCCCAGCATTTT. It encodes CASSLSGGGNQPQHF. The chain employs TRBV28 and TRBJ1-5; weak D call: TRBD1 (6 bases). CDR3 size: 15 residues. The V and J ends lost 1 base and 2 bases respectively, with 9 bases between them. In germline, CDR1 is MDHEN, CDR2 SYDVKM.

This clone appeared a few times. Other DNA sequences within the sample encode an identical CDR3. CDR3 nucleotides: TGTGCCTGGAGTGTACCGGGACAGGGTCATGAAAAACTGTTTTTT. Protein: CAWSVPGQGHEKLFF. The chain combines TRBV30 with TRBJ1-4; 9 bases map to TRBD1. The ends lost 0 bases at V and 6 bases at J; junction bases unmatched: 5. The germline V gene has CDR1 GTSNPN and CDR2 SVGIG (reference sequence). CDR3 length: 15 amino acids.

This clone was recorded many times. At the DNA level, this CDR3 is encoded by other sequences in the same sample as well. This chain uses TRBV6-4 with TRBJ2-6; no firm D call. This CDR3 spans 15 amino acids. Per germline, CDR1 MRHNA and CDR2 SNTAGT. The germline V and J ends were trimmed by 2 bases and 1 base, with 6 bases remaining between them. This CDR3 reads CASSDTRSGANVLTF. The CDR3 DNA reads TGTGCCAGCAGTGACACGCGATCTGGGGCCAACGTCCTGACTTTC.

For this clone: The same CDR3 arises from other DNA sequences in this sample as well. The rearrangement joins TRBV29-1 to TRBJ2-5, with TRBD2 as a possible D gene (6 bases). CDR1 SQVTM and CDR2 ANQGSEA come from the germline V gene. The CDR3 is made up of 11 amino acids. The ends were cut back, 3 bases at V and 4 bases at J, with 6 bases in the middle. CDR3 sequence (DNA): TGCAGCGTTGAGGGGGGAGAGACCCAGTACTTC. Protein product: CSVEGGETQYF.

In this sample, this clone turned up a few times. The chain uses TRBV4-3 and TRBJ2-3; no firm D call. V shed 0 bases and J shed 3 bases, with 7 bases lying between them. CDR3 length: 14 residues. Per germline, CDR1 LGHNA and CDR2 YSLEER. The CDR3 region has the DNA TGCGCCAGCAGCCAAGATATTCGGACAGATACGCAGTATTTT. Its protein product is CASSQDIRTDTQYF.

This chain links TRBV7-2 with TRBJ2-3; the match to TRBD2 covers 7 bases. With 2 bases clipped from V and 0 bases from J, the junction kept 8 bases outside the gene matches. The CDR3 is made up of 17 amino acids. Germline-derived CDR1 and CDR2 are SGHTA and FQGNSA. In DNA form, the CDR3 reads TGTGCCAGCAGCTTAATCGGGGGAGGGGCCAGCACAGATACGCAGTATTTT. Its translation: CASSLIGGGASTDTQYF. Drawing the rest from reference TRBV7-2 and TRBJ2-3, the complete variable domain is GAGVSQSPSNKVTEKGKDVELRCDPISGHTALYWYRQSLGQGLEFLIYFQGNSAPDKSGLPSDRFSAERTGGSVSTLTIQRTQQEDSAVYLCASSLIGGGASTDTQYFGPGTRLTVL.

This clone was found a few times. Other DNA sequences in the same sample also yield this CDR3. V gene TRBV6-6 combines with J gene TRBJ2-7, with 8 bases matching TRBD1. The CDR3 contains 12 residues. CDR1 MNHNY and CDR2 SVGAGI come from the germline V gene (reference sequence). Losses at the gene ends were 10 bases for V and 2 bases for J; bases not matched to a gene: 4. The CDR3, as DNA: TGTGCCACGGGGACAGGAACCTACGAGCAGTACTTC. Translation gives CATGTGTYEQYF.

This chain uses TRBV9 with TRBJ2-3; D uncertain. The CDR3 consists of 13 residues. Trimming left V 3 bases short and J 1 base short, with 6 bases between. The germline CDR1 and CDR2 sequences are SGDLS and YYNGEE. Here the CDR3 DNA reads TGTGCCAGCAGCGGGGCAGGCACAGATACGCAGTATTTT. It specifies CASSGAGTDTQYF.

V is TRBV7-6 and J is TRBJ2-3, with 9 bases lining up with TRBD2. The J segment lost 8 bases and the V segment lost 0 bases, leaving 9 bases of the junction unmatched. The CDR3 is 16 amino acids. The V gene's germline CDR1 is SGHVS and CDR2 FNYEAQ. The CDR3 nucleotides read TGTGCCAGCAGCTTAGCCCTCGGAGCGGGAGGTGGTACGCAGTATTTT. It translates to CASSLALGAGGGTQYF.

V is TRBV14 and J is TRBJ2-7; 13 bases map to TRBD2. Germline loops: CDR1 SGHDN, CDR2 FVKESK. Trimming removed 0 bases from V and 5 bases from J; junction bases left unmatched: 19. The length of the CDR3 is 21 residues. CDR3: CASSQDLVGLAGYYAPNEQYF. The CDR3, as DNA: TGTGCCAGCAGCCAAGATCTGGTGGGACTAGCGGGATACTATGCTCCTAACGAGCAGTACTTC.

CDR3 in amino acids: CASRRALQETQYF. The CDR3 bases are TGTGCCAGCCGCCGGGCCCTCCAAGAGACCCAGTACTTC. The chain joins TRBV6-1 to TRBJ2-5, with D hard to call. Germline CDR1 and CDR2: MNHNS and SASEGT. V shed 8 bases and J shed 1 base, with 11 bases lying between them. There are 13 residues in the CDR3.

In nucleotides, the CDR3 is TGCGCCAGCAGCCCACAGGGGGCGATGGCCTACGAGCAGTACTTC. It encodes CASSPQGAMAYEQYF. J is TRBJ2-7 and V is TRBV5-1; 9 bases are a match to TRBD1. Germline V gives CDR1 SGHRS, CDR2 YFSETQ. The junction had 7 bases not matched to a gene; V was cut back by 4 bases and J by 2 bases. CDR3 size: 15 residues.

This chain joins TRBV11-2 and TRBJ2-7, with 7 bases lining up with TRBD1. CDR3 length: 14 amino acids. The V gene end was trimmed by 4 bases and the J gene end by 3 bases; junction bases not matched to a gene: 6. The germline gives CDR1 SGHAT, CDR2 FQNNGV. This chain's CDR3 is CASSSTGVGYEQYF. CDR3 nucleotides: TGTGCCAGCAGCTCCACAGGGGTTGGCTACGAGCAGTACTTC.

This clone was observed a single time. With a far larger clone one base away, a read error is the likely cause. Since the CDR3 does not end with the conserved phenylalanine or tryptophan, this likely comes from a read error. The chain uses TRBV7-2 and TRBJ1-4, with TRBD1 matching 7 bases. The V gene's germline CDR1 is SGHTA and CDR2 FQGNSA. The junction had 3 bases not matched to a gene; V was cut back by 4 bases and J by 1 base. The CDR3 has 15 residues. The CDR3 is CASSSGGETNEKLFL. Written as DNA, the CDR3 is TGTGCCAGCAGCTCAGGGGGGGAAACTAATGAAAAACTGTTTCTT.

This clone was counted a single time. The chain recombines TRBV4-1 with TRBJ1-4; D is unclear. V was pared by 2 bases and J by 5 bases, with 15 bases between. Germline V CDR1 and CDR2: MGHRA, YSYEKL. The length of the CDR3 is 16 residues. The CDR3 sequence: CASSQPGSDRNEKLFF. The CDR3 nucleotides are TGCGCCAGCAGCCAACCTGGCTCTGACCGCAATGAAAAACTGTTTTTT.

There are a few counts of this clone. V gene TRBV29-1 combines with J gene TRBJ2-5; 9 positions agree with TRBD1. Per the germline V gene, CDR1 is SQVTM and CDR2 is ANQGSEA. V shed 4 bases and J 7 bases; nucleotides not matched to a gene: 7. This CDR3 spans 13 amino acids. The CDR3 DNA follows: TGCAGCGTTGGAGACAGGGGGTCGCGGACCCAGTACTTC. Its protein product is CSVGDRGSRTQYF.

This clone has a handful of counts. CDR3 sequence (DNA): TGTGCCAGCAGTCAGAGGGGGGGTCAGCCCCAGCATTTT. This sequence encodes CASSQRGGQPQHF. The rearrangement links TRBV27 to TRBJ1-5; TRBD1 might be the D (6 bases). The CDR3 is made up of 13 amino acids. V was cut by 5 bases and J by 6 bases, with 11 bases left in between. Germline assignment: CDR1 MNHEY and CDR2 SMNVEV (reference sequence).

This chain connects TRBV11-1 to TRBJ1-4; no firm D call. Germline V gene data show CDR1 as SGHAT and CDR2 as FQDESV (reference sequence). The length of the CDR3 is 16 residues. Trimming cost V 1 base and J 0 bases, with 9 bases left between them. CDR3 nucleotide sequence: TGTGCCAGCAGCTTAGGCCAGGCCGCAACTAATGAAAAACTGTTTTTT. Protein product: CASSLGQAATNEKLFF. Supplemented by reference TRBV11-1 and TRBJ1-4, the full variable domain reads EAEVAQSPRYKITEKSQAVAFWCDPISGHATLYWYRQILGQGPELLVQFQDESVVDDSQLPKDRFSAERLKGVDSTLKIQPAELGDSAMYLCASSLGQAATNEKLFFGSGTQLSVL.

The chain has TRBV20-1 and TRBJ1-2; possibly TRBD1 for D (5 bases). V lost 7 bases and J lost 4, with 7 bases in between. This CDR3 comprises 10 residues. CDR1 is DFQATT, CDR2 SNEGSKA, per germline (reference sequence). The CDR3 DNA is TGCAGTGGGGGGGTCTATGGCTACACCTTC. Translation gives CSGGVYGYTF.

With regard to this clone: This sequence is one base from a far larger clone and is likely a read error. In the same sample, other DNA sequences code for this CDR3. The chain couples TRBV11-2 to TRBJ1-5; D ambiguous. Germline V lookup: CDR1 SGHAT, CDR2 FQNNGV. V dropped 1 base and J dropped 1 base, with 2 bases sitting between them. The CDR3 consists of 13 residues. CDR3 in amino acids: CASSLGSNQPQHF. CDR3 nucleotides: TGTGCCAGCAGCTTAGGCAGCAATCAGCCCCAGCATTTT.

J is TRBJ2-7 and V is TRBV9, with a tentative D call TRBD2 (6 bases). Trimming took off 1 base at V and 0 bases at J, with 14 bases between the two ends. Germline-derived CDR1 and CDR2 are SGDLS and YYNGEE. The CDR3 covers 16 residues. The CDR3 coding sequence is TGTGCCAGCAGCGTAAAGGGTAGCGGTACCTCCTACGAGCAGTACTTC. This codes for CASSVKGSGTSYEQYF. Using reference TRBV9 and TRBJ2-7 for the parts outside the CDR3, the full variable domain is DSGVTQTPKHLITATGQRVTLRCSPRSGDLSVYWYQQSLDQGLQFLIQYYNGEERAKGNILERFSAQQFPDLHSELNLSSLELGDSALYFCASSVKGSGTSYEQYFGPGTRLTVT.